Reported below is one T cell receptor beta chain. As yet, its antigen is unknown. The authors ran a second PCR of about 7 to 12 cycles using a sample-barcoded 5' primer and a J-beta primer mix. From each sample, at least 2.5 million paired-end reads containing CDR3 were obtained. TCRdb processed the 5' RACE reads anew with MiXCR; each CDR3 protein has one entry. The profile shows around 1,500,000 distinct CDR3 sequences, approximately 42% of them singletons. This specimen belongs to a study of blood T cells in healthy people across ages. Study outcomes and limitations: Estimates of diversity drawn from one million T cells were considered underestimates. Among T cells, TCR beta diversity per million cells dropped roughly linearly as age rose.

The V gene's germline CDR1 is SEHNR and CDR2 FQNEAQ (reference sequence). V was clipped by 6 bases and J by 7 bases, with 16 bases between them. This CDR3 has 13 residues. The chain couples TRBV7-9 to TRBJ2-7; D remains unclear. What was sequenced was blood. The TCR originated in a woman aged 18-29 years in good health. Here the CDR3 DNA reads TGTGCCAGCAGTCGTAACCAAGGCAATGAGCAGTACTTC. Protein: CASSRNQGNEQYF.